This T cell receptor beta chain was documented in a study of blood T cell repertoires in COVID-19. Here immunoSEQ multiplex PCR was the method, and the copy in TCRdb shows in-frame clones only, minus some. The sample includes approximately 110,000 clones, more than 60% seen only once; the top ten take around 20%. This CDR3 spans 14 amino acids. The V gene's germline CDR1 is LGHDT and CDR2 YNNKEL (reference sequence). V was clipped by 1 base and J by 6 bases, with 10 bases between them. The receptor's source is a man between 65 and 79 years old with active or convalescent COVID-19. This chain uses TRBV3-1 (or the pseudogene TRBV3-2) with TRBJ2-4; D remains unclear. The specimen sequenced was peripheral blood. As DNA, the CDR3 is TGTGCCAGCAGCCAAGGAGAATATAGAAACATTCAGTACTTC. This sequence encodes CASSQGEYRNIQYF.